A selection of T cell receptor beta chains follows, all from one sample in a study of identifying expanded T cells in peripheral blood. Data came from immunoSEQ multiplex PCR; TCRdb stores just in-frame clones and leaves some out. This table holds tens of thousands of clones, approximately 85% found once. Material for sequencing was blood. The receptors stem from a person aged 18 to 75 in good health. Each CDR3 is given with its conserved first and last residue. The D gene is left open where the match is weak.

j_call	v_call	d_call	cdr3_nt	cdr3_aa
TRBJ1-4	TRBV6-6	NA	TGTGCCAGCAGTTACGGGACGGGCGAAAAACTGTTTTTT	CASSYGTGEKLFF
TRBJ1-5	TRBV11-2	NA	TGTGCCAGCAGCTTGGGGGTGGCTCAGCCCCAGCATTTT	CASSLGVAQPQHF
TRBJ1-2	TRBV25-1	NA	TGTGCCAGCAGTGAAGGTGGGGGTTCGGCTGGCTACACCTTC	CASSEGGGSAGYTF
TRBJ2-2	TRBV7-2	NA	TGTGCCAGCAGCTTAAACAGCTACACCGGGGAGCTGTTTTTT	CASSLNSYTGELFF
TRBJ2-5	TRBV19	NA	TGTGCCAGTAGTATAGGTATTGGGTTAGGGCAAGAGACCCAGTACTTC	CASSIGIGLGQETQYF
TRBJ1-1	TRBV29-1	NA	TGCAGCGTTGACCTGGGGGATTATACTGAAGCTTTCTTT	CSVDLGDYTEAFF
TRBJ2-7	TRBV12-5	NA	TGTGCTAGTGGTCCAAACTCGGGGAGGAGGGCCTACGAGCAGTACTTC	CASGPNSGRRAYEQYF
TRBJ1-1	TRBV6-5	NA	TGTGCCAGCAGTTATATTTCAGGTGGGGGGTCTGAAGCTTTCTTT	CASSYISGGGSEAFF
TRBJ1-2	TRBV18	TRBD1	TGTGCCAGCTCACCAGGGACAGGGGATCACTATGGCTACACCTTC	CASSPGTGDHYGYTF
TRBJ2-4	TRBV7-2	TRBD2	TGTGCCAGCAGCTTCTCCGCGGGGGAAAACATTCAGTACTTC	CASSFSAGENIQYF